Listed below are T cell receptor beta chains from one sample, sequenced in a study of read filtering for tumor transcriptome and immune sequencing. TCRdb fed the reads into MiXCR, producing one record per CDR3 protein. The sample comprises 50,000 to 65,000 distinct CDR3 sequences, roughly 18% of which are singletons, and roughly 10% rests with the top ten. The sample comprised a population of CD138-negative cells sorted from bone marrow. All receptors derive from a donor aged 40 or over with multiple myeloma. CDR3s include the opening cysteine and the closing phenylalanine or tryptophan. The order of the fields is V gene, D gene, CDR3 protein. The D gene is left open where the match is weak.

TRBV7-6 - CASSLSDGAYNEQFF
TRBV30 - CAWSVLGGRESTEAFF
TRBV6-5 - CASSYGVVGTEAFF
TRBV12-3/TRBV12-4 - CASSRARNTGELFF
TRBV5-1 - CASSLYLSNSQETQYF
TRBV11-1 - CASSLRAVTDTQYF
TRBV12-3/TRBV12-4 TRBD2 CASSTWASGEFF
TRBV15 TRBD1 CATSRVGRQGWKKLFF
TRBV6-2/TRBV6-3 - CASKIGGNQPQHF
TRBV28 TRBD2 CASSSPGGGLAGGYTGELFF
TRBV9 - CASSGRGQETQYF
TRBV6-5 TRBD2 CASSYWGVAGYEQYF
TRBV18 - CASSARQPPDEQYF
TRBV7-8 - CASSLTQGRRMRDTEAFF
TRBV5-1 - CASSPTGTLAKNIQYF
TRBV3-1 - CASSPKRARTDTQYF
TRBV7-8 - CASSLGLSTDTQYF
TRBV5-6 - CASSLDGGSETQYF
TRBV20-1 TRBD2 CSATLAGEEHNEQFF
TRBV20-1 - CSVFGLKNTGELFF
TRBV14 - CASSPSSYNSPLHF
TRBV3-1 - CASSQGPDVSGANVLTF
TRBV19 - CASIDRYTDTQYF
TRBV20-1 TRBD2 CSARAPGLTYTDTQYF
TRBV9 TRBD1 CASSPDLRQGTEAFF
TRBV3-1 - CASSQDLTGPNIQYF
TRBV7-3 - CASSLQGGAKNIQYF
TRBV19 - CASSIQANQPQHF